A selection of T cell receptor beta chains follows, all from one sample in a study of cytomegalovirus exposure and HLA in healthy donors. TCRdb's copy holds only in-frame clones and misses some; the assay was immunoSEQ multiplex PCR. The table has some 120,000 clones, less than 80% seen once. The sequencing sample was made of PBMCs. The receptors come from a man between 50 and 59 years old in good health and CMV-seronegative. Each CDR3 is given with its conserved first and last residue. A D gene is named only where the DNA matches it firmly. The size of a clone is reported for some rows only, either as once, few or many, or as a class for expanded clones.

abundance	v_gene	d_gene	j_gene	CDR3aa	CDR3nt
few	TRBV6-1	TRBD1	TRBJ1-6	CASSEAAGTEGPLHF	TGTGCCAGCAGTGAAGCGGCCGGGACAGAAGGACCCCTCCACTTT
.	TRBV6-1	.	TRBJ2-6	CASSGFTKRSGANVLTF	TGTGCCAGCAGTGGCTTTACGAAGAGGTCTGGGGCCAACGTCCTGACTTTC
.	TRBV6-1	TRBD1	TRBJ1-2	CASSELSGGLYTF	TGTGCCAGCAGTGAATTGTCAGGGGGCCTTTACACCTTC
.	TRBV16	.	TRBJ1-2	CASSQFYGGTYGYTF	TGTGCCAGCAGCCAATTTTATGGCGGTACCTATGGCTACACCTTC
.	TRBV30	.	TRBJ1-2	CAWINRNNYGYTF	TGTGCCTGGATTAACAGAAATAACTATGGCTACACCTTC
.	TRBV7-2	TRBD2	TRBJ2-2	CASSLNRAGEIAGELFF	TGTGCCAGCAGCCTTAACCGAGCGGGGGAGATTGCCGGGGAGCTGTTTTTT
few	TRBV5-1	.	TRBJ2-5	CASSFGGPETQYF	TGCGCCAGCAGCTTCGGGGGACCAGAGACCCAGTACTTC
.	TRBV6-5	.	TRBJ2-1	CASSYGANEQFF	TGTGCCAGCAGTTACGGGGCGAATGAGCAGTTCTTC
.	TRBV7-9	TRBD2	TRBJ2-3	CASSSPPASGGADTQYF	TGTGCCAGCAGCTCTCCACCAGCTAGCGGGGGAGCCGACACGCAGTATTTT
.	TRBV6-5	TRBD1	TRBJ2-2	CASSRGPPPTGELFF	TGTGCCAGCAGTAGGGGGCCCCCCCCTACCGGGGAGCTGTTTTTT
few	TRBV5-1	TRBD1	TRBJ1-2	CASSSEDRGIVGYTF	TGCGCCAGCAGCTCCGAGGACAGGGGGATTGTTGGCTACACCTTC
.	TRBV6-5	.	TRBJ1-2	CASSYDAFQGTYGYTF	TGTGCCAGCAGTTACGACGCGTTCCAGGGAACCTATGGCTACACCTTC
once	TRBV29-1	TRBD1	TRBJ1-5	CSHVVDRGHQPQHF	TGCAGCCATGTCGTGGACAGGGGCCATCAGCCCCAGCATTTT
once	TRBV11-2	.	TRBJ2-1	CASSFGVDYNEQFF	TGTGCCAGCAGCTTCGGGGTAGACTACAATGAGCAGTTCTTC
.	TRBV13	.	TRBJ1-5	CASSLKSVQPQHF	TGTGCCAGCAGCCTTAAAAGCGTTCAGCCCCAGCATTTT
once	TRBV10-3	.	TRBJ2-5	CAISGIVSGGEGETQYF	TGTGCCATCAGTGGCATAGTTTCGGGGGGCGAAGGAGAGACCCAGTACTTC
once	TRBV7-6	.	TRBJ2-7	CASSSYAGSAYEQYF	TGTGCCAGCAGCTCATACGCAGGGTCGGCATACGAGCAGTACTTC
.	TRBV7-2	.	TRBJ1-6	CASSPREGSSPLHF	TGTGCCAGCAGCCCCCGGGAGGGGAGTTCACCCCTCCACTTT
.	TRBV5-5	TRBD1	TRBJ1-4	CASSWTGTEKLFF	TGTGCCAGCAGCTGGACAGGGACTGAAAAACTGTTTTTT
.	TRBV18	.	TRBJ2-3	CASSPGARGSTDTQYF	TGTGCCAGCTCACCGGGCGCAAGGGGTAGCACAGATACGCAGTATTTT
.	TRBV7-8	.	TRBJ2-7	CASSPGTSLPWEQYF	TGTGCCAGCAGCCCCGGGACAAGCTTGCCGTGGGAGCAGTACTTC
.	TRBV11-2	.	TRBJ1-3	CASSARQGLLGNTIYF	TGTGCCAGCAGCGCTCGGCAGGGGCTATTGGGAAACACCATATATTTT
.	TRBV2	TRBD2	TRBJ2-5	CASTLGTSGEGTQYF	TGTGCCAGCACTCTCGGGACTAGCGGGGAAGGGACCCAGTACTTC
.	TRBV10-3	.	TRBJ1-1	CAIRNIEAEAFF	TGTGCCATCAGGAATATAGAAGCTGAAGCTTTCTTT
.	TRBV7-3	TRBD2	TRBJ2-3	CASSGTRFSDTQYF	TGTGCCAGCAGCGGGACTAGATTCTCAGATACGCAGTATTTT
.	TRBV19	.	TRBJ1-2	CASSIPTGNYGYTF	TGTGCCAGTAGTATCCCGACAGGAAACTATGGCTACACCTTC
.	TRBV6-5	TRBD1	TRBJ2-3	CASSYRTGNTDTQYF	TGTGCCAGCAGTTATCGGACAGGAAACACAGATACGCAGTATTTT
.	TRBV9	TRBD2	TRBJ2-3	CASSAGGTSTDTQYF	TGTGCCAGCAGCGCCGGGGGGACTAGCACAGATACGCAGTATTTT
.	TRBV7-2	.	TRBJ1-1	CASSLGQMNTEAFF	TGTGCCAGCAGCTTAGGACAGATGAACACTGAAGCTTTCTTT
.	TRBV29-1	.	TRBJ2-1	CSVGINNEQFF	TGCAGCGTTGGTATTAACAATGAGCAGTTCTTC
.	TRBV27	TRBD1	TRBJ1-1	CASSWVAIQGVTEAFF	TGTGCCAGCAGTTGGGTAGCGATACAGGGGGTCACTGAAGCTTTCTTT
few	TRBV6-5	.	TRBJ2-3	CASSREGADTQYF	TGTGCCAGCAGCCGAGAGGGAGCAGATACGCAGTATTTT
.	TRBV6-1	.	TRBJ2-4	CASSEAGGKNIQYF	TGTGCCAGCAGTGAAGCCGGAGGCAAAAACATTCAGTACTTC
.	TRBV5-4	.	TRBJ1-2	CASSLDAGQAGYTF	TGTGCCAGCAGCTTGGACGCGGGGCAAGCTGGCTACACCTTC
.	TRBV5-4	TRBD2	TRBJ2-5	CASSLGGSGGAETQYF	TGTGCCAGCAGCTTGGGAGGTAGCGGGGGGGCGGAGACCCAGTACTTC
few	TRBV2	.	TRBJ2-3	CASSGWDTTDTQYF	TGTGCCAGCAGCGGTTGGGACACTACAGATACGCAGTATTTT
few	TRBV15	.	TRBJ1-6	CATSRVGGPPLHF	TGTGCCACCAGCAGAGTCGGGGGGCCACCCCTCCACTTT